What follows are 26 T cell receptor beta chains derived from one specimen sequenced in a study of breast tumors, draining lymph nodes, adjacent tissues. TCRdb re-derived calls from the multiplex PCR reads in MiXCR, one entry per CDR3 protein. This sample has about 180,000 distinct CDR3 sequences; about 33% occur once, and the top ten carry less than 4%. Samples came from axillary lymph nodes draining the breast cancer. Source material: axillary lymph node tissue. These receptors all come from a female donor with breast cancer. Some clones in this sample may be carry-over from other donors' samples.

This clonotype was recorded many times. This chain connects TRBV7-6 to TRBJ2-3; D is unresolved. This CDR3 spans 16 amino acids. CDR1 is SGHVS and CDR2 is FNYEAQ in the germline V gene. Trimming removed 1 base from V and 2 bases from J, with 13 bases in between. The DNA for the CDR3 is TGTGCCAGCAGCTTAGGGTTAGGTGGTTCCACAGATACGCAGTATTTT. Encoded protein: CASSLGLGGSTDTQYF.

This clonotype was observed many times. CDR3 sequence: CSARGWGVYNEQFF. The CDR3 DNA is TGCAGTGCTAGAGGATGGGGGGTCTACAATGAGCAGTTCTTC. This chain uses TRBV20-1 with TRBJ2-1, with D perhaps TRBD2 (6 bases). Germline values: CDR1 DFQATT, CDR2 SNEGSKA (reference sequence). CDR3 length: 14 residues. Trimming shortened V by 1 base and J by 3 bases, and 10 bases separated the two germline ends.

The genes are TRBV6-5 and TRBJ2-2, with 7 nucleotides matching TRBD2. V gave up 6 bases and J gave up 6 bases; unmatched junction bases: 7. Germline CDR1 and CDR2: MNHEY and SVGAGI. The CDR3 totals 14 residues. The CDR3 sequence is CASRDRAGAGELFF. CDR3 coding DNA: TGTGCCAGCAGGGATAGGGCGGGAGCCGGGGAGCTGTTTTTT.

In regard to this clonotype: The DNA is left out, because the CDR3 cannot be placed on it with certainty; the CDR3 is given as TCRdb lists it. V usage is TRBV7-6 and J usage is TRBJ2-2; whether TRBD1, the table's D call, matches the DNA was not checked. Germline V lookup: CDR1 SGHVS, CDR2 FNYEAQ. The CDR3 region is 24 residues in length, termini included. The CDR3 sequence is CASSLADTQYFGPGRGSVTGELFF.

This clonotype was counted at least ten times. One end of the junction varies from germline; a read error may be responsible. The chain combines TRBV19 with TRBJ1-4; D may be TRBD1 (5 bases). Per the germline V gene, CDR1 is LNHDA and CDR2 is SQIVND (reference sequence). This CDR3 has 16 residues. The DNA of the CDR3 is TGTGCCAGTAGTCTAGATCCGGGACGGAGAAATGAAAAACTGTTTTTT. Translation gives CASSLDPGRRNEKLFF.

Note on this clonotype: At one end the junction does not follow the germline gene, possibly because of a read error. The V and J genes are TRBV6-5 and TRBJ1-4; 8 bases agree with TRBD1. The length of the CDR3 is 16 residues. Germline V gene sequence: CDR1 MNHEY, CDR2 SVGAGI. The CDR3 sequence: CATPHRTGLDNEKLVF. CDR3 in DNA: TGTGCCACCCCACACAGGACAGGGTTGGATAATGAAAAACTGGTTTTT.

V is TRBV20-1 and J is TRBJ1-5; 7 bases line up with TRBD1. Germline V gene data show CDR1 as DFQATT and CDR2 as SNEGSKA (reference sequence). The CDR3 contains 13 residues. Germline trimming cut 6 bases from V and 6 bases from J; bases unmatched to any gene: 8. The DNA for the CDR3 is TGCAGTGCAAGACAGGGTGTTACTCAGCCCCAGCATTTT. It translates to CSARQGVTQPQHF.

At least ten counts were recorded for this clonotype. Here the CDR3 DNA reads TGTGCCAGCAGTCCGCCGGGACAGGCCAGGGAGCCCTACGAGCAGTACTTC. Translating gives CASSPPGQAREPYEQYF. The gene calls are TRBV28 and TRBJ2-7; 8 nucleotides align to TRBD1. CDR1 MDHEN and CDR2 SYDVKM come from the germline V gene. This CDR3 is built from 17 residues. With 5 bases clipped from V and 2 bases from J, the junction kept 14 bases outside the gene matches. The full variable domain, with the rest looked up from reference TRBV28 and TRBJ2-7, is DVKVTQSSRYLVKRTGEKVFLECVQDMDHENMFWYRQDPGLGLRLIYFSYDVKMKEKGDIPEGYSVSREKKERFSLILESASTNQTSMYLCASSPPGQAREPYEQYFGPGTRLTVT.

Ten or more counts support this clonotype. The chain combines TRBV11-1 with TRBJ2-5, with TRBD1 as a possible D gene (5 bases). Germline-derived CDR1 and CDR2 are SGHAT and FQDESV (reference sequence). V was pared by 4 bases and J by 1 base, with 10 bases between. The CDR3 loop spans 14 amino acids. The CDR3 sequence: CASSSSGIQETQYF. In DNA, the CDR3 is TGTGCCAGCAGCTCGTCAGGGATCCAAGAGACCCAGTACTTC.

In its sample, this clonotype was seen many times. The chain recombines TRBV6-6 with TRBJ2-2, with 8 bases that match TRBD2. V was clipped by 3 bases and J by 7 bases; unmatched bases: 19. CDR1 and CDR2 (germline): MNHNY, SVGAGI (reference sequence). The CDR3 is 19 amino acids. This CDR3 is CASSYKKTRIAGSFGELFF. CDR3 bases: TGTGCCAGCAGTTATAAAAAGACGAGAATAGCGGGAAGCTTCGGGGAGCTGTTTTTT.

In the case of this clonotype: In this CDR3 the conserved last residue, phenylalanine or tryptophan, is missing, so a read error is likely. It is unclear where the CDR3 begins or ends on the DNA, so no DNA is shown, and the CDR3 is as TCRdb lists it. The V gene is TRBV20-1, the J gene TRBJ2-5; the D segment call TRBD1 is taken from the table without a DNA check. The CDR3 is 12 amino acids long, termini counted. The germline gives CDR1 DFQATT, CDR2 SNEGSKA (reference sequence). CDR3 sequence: CSALKGRAEDRL.

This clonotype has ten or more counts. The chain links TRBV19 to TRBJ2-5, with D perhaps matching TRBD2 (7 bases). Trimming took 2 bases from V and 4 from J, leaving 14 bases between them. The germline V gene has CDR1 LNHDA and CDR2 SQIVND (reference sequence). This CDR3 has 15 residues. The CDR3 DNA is TGTGCCAGTAGTATATCGGGGGGCGGACGAGAGACCCAGTACTTC. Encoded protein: CASSISGGGRETQYF.

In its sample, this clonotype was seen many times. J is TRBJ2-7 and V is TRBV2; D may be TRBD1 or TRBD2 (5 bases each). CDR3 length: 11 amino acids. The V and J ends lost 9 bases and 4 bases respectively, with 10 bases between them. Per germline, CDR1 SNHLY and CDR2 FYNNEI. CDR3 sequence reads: CARGDGYEQYF. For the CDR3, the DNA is TGTGCCAGGGGGGACGGTTACGAGCAGTACTTC.

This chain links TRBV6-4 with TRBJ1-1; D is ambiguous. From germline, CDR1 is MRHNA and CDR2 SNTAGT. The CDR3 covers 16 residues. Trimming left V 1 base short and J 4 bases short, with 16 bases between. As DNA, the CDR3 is TGTGCCAGCAGTGACTTCCCGGGGAGGCGTAGCACTGAAGCTTTCTTT. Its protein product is CASSDFPGRRSTEAFF.

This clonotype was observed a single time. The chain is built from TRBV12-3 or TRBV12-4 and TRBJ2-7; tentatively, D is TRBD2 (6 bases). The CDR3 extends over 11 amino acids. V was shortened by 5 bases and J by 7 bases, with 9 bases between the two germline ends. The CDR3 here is CASSSGSEQYF. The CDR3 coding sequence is TGTGCCAGCAGTAGCGGGTCGGAGCAGTACTTC.

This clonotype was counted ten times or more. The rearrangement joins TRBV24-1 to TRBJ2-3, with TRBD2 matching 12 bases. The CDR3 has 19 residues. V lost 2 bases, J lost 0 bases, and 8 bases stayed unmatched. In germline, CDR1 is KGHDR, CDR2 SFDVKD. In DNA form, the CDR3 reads TGTGCCACCAGTGATTCCGGACTAGCGGGGTCACCTAGCACAGATACGCAGTATTTT. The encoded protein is CATSDSGLAGSPSTDTQYF.

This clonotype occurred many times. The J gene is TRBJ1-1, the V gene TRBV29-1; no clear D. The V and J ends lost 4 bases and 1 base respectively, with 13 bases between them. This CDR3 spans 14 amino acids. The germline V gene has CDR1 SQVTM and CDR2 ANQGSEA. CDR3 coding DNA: TGCAGCGTTGTGTGGCGGATTACGAACACTGAAGCTTTCTTT. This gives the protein CSVVWRITNTEAFF.

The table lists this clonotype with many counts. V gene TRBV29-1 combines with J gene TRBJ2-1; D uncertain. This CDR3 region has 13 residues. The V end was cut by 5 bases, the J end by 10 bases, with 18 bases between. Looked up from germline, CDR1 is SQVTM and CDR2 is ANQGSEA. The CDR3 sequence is CSVPVGPLGEQFF. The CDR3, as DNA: TGCAGCGTTCCGGTAGGGCCCTTAGGGGAGCAGTTCTTC.

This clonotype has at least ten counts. Here the CDR3 DNA reads TGTGCCAGCAGTCACGGACAGCGGGAGCGCAATGAGCAGTTCTTC. It translates to CASSHGQRERNEQFF. This chain joins TRBV6-6 and TRBJ2-1, with 8 bases aligning to TRBD2. Germline-derived CDR1 and CDR2 are MNHNY and SVGAGI (reference sequence). The V and J ends lost 5 bases and 6 bases, in that order; junction bases with no gene match: 9. This CDR3 spans 15 amino acids.

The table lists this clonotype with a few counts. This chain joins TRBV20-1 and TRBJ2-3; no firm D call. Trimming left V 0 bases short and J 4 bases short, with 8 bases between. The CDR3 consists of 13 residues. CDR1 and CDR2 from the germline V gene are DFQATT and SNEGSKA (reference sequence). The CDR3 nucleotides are TGCAGTGCTAGAGATTTCGGTTCAGATACGCAGTATTTT. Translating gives CSARDFGSDTQYF.

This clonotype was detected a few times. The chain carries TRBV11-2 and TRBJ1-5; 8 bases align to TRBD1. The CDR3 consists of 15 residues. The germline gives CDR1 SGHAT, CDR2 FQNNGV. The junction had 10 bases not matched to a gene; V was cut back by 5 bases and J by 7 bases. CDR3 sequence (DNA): TGTGCCAGCAGCCTCGGGACAGGTACCAAGCAGCCCCAGCATTTT. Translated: CASSLGTGTKQPQHF.

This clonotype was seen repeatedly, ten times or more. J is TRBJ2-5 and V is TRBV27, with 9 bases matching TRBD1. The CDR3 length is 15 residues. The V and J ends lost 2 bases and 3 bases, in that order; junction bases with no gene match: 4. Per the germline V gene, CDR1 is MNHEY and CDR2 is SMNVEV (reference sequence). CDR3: CASSLLGTGKETQYF. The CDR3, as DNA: TGTGCCAGCAGTTTACTGGGGACAGGGAAAGAGACCCAGTACTTC.

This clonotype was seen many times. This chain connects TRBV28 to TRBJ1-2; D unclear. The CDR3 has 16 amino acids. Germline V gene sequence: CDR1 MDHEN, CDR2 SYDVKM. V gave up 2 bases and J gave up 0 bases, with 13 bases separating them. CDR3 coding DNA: TGTGCCAGCAGTTTAGAAGTTACCCTGACTAACTATGGCTACACCTTC. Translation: CASSLEVTLTNYGYTF.

The CDR3 here is CASSEGPGANVLTF. CDR3 bases: TGTGCCAGCAGTGAAGGCCCTGGGGCCAACGTCCTGACTTTC. This chain uses TRBV25-1 with TRBJ2-6; no clear D. CDR3 length equals 14 residues. Trimming shortened V by 2 bases and J by 2 bases, and 4 bases separated the two germline ends. Germline V lookup: CDR1 MGHDK, CDR2 SYGVNS.

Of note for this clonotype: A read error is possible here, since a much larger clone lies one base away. The CDR3 spells CASSRTSSQKDIRYF. In nucleotides, the CDR3 is TGTGCCAGTAGTAGGACTAGCAGTCAGAAAGACATTCGGTACTTC. The chain is built from TRBV19 and TRBJ2-4; the match to TRBD2 covers 8 bases. Looked up from germline, CDR1 is LNHDA and CDR2 is SQIVND (reference sequence). The CDR3 extends over 15 amino acids.

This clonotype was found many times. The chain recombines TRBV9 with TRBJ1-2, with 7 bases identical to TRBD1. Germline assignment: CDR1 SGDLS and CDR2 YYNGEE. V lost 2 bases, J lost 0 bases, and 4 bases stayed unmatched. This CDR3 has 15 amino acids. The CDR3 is CASSVTGTPNYGYTF. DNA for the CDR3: TGTGCCAGCAGCGTGACAGGGACTCCTAACTATGGCTACACCTTC.